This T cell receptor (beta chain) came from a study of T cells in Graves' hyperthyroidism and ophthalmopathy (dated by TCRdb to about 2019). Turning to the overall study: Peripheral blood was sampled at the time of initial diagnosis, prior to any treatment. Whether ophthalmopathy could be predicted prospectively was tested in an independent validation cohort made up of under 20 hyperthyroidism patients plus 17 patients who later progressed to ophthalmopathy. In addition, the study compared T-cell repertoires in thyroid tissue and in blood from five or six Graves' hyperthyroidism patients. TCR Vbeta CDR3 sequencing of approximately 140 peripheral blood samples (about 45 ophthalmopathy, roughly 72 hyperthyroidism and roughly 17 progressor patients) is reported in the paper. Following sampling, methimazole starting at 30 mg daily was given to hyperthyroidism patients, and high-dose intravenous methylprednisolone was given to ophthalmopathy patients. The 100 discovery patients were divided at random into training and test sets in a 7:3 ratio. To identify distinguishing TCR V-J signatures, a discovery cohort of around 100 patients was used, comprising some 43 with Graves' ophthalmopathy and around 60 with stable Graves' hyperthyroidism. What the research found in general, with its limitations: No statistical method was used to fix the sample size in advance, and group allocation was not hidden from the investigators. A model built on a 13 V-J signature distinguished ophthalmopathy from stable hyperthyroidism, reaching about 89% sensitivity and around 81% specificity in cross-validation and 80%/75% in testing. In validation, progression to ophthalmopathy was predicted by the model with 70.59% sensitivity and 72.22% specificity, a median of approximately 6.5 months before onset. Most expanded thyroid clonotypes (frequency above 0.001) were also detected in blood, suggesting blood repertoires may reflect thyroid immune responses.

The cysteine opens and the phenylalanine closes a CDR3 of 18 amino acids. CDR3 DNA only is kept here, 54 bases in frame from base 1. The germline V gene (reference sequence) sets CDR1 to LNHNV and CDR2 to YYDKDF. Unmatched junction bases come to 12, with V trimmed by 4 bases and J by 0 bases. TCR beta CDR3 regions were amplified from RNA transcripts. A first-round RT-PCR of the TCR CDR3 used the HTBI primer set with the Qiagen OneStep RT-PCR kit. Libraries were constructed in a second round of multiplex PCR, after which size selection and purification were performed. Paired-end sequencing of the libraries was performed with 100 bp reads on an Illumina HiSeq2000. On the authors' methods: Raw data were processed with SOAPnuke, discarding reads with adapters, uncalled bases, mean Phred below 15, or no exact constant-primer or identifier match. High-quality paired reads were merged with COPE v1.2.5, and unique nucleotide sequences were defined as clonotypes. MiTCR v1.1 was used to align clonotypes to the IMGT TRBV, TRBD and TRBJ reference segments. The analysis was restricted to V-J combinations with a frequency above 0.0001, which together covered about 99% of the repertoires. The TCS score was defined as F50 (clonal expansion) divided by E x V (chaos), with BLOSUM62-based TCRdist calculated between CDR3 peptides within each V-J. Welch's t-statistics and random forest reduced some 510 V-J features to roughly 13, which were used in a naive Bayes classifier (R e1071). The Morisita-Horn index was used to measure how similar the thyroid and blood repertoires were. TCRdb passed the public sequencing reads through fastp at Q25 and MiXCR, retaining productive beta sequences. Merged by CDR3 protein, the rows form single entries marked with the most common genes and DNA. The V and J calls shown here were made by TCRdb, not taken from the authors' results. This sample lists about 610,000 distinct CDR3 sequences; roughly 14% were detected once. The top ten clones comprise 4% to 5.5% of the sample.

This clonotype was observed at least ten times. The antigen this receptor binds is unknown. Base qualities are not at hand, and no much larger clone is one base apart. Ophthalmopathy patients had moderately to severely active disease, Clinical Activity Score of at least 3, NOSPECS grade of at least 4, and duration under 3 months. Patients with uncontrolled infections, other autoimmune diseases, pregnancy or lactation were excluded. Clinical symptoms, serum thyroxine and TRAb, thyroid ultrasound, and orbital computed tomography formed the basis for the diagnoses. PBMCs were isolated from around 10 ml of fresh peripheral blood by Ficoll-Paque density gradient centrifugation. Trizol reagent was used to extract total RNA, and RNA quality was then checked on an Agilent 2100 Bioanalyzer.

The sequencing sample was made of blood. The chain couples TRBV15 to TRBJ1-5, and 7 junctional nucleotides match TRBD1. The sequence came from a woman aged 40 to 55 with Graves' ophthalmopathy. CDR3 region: CATSIKDRRMYSNQPQHF. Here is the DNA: TGTGCCACCAGCATTAAGGACAGGAGAATGTATAGCAATCAGCCCCAGCATTTT.